Listed below are T cell receptor beta chains from one sample, sequenced in a study of T cell responses to AZD1222 COVID-19 vaccine. The table came from immunoSEQ multiplex PCR; TCRdb's copy has only in-frame clones and leaves some out. The sample shows tens of thousands of clones, over 75% of them seen only once. Sequences were derived from peripheral blood, sampled on day 0 of AZD1222 vaccination. The source of these receptors is an adult in good health. Each CDR3 is given with its conserved first and last residue. A D gene is named only where the DNA matches it firmly. Clone size is stated in some rows and not others, as once, few, many or a class when expanded.

d_call: NA; j_call: TRBJ1-1; v_call: TRBV6-5; clone_size: NA; cdr3_nt: TGTGCCAGCAGTTACCGCCGAGCTGGGAACACTGAAGCTTTCTTT; cdr3_aa: CASSYRRAGNTEAFF
d_call: TRBD1; j_call: TRBJ1-1; v_call: TRBV30; clone_size: NA; cdr3_nt: TGTGCCTGGAAGGGACAGCGATTGAACACTGAAGCTTTCTTT; cdr3_aa: CAWKGQRLNTEAFF
d_call: TRBD1; j_call: TRBJ1-3; v_call: TRBV7-8; clone_size: NA; cdr3_nt: TGTGCCAGCAGCTCCCGTGCAGGGGGCACCTCTGGAAACACCATATATTTT; cdr3_aa: CASSSRAGGTSGNTIYF
d_call: NA; j_call: TRBJ1-1; v_call: TRBV5-1; clone_size: NA; cdr3_nt: TGCGCCAGCAGCTTGGATTCGGGTTACATCAACACTGAAGCTTTCTTT; cdr3_aa: CASSLDSGYINTEAFF
d_call: TRBD1; j_call: TRBJ2-1; v_call: TRBV19; clone_size: NA; cdr3_nt: TGTGCCACACAGCCGGGACAGGGTTGGGATGAGCAGTTCTTC; cdr3_aa: CATQPGQGWDEQFF
d_call: TRBD2; j_call: TRBJ2-5; v_call: TRBV25-1; clone_size: NA; cdr3_nt: TGTGCCAGCAGTCACGGGGGGGCCTTGGAGACCCAGTACTTC; cdr3_aa: CASSHGGALETQYF
d_call: NA; j_call: TRBJ1-1; v_call: TRBV10-1; clone_size: NA; cdr3_nt: TGCGCCAGCAGTGATGAGGGAAAACTCACTGAAGCTTTCTTT; cdr3_aa: CASSDEGKLTEAFF
d_call: TRBD2; j_call: TRBJ2-7; v_call: TRBV6-5; clone_size: NA; cdr3_nt: TGTGCCAGCAGAGGGACTAGCGGCCCCTACGAGCAGTACTTC; cdr3_aa: CASRGTSGPYEQYF
d_call: NA; j_call: TRBJ1-1; v_call: TRBV27; clone_size: NA; cdr3_nt: TGTGCCAGCAGTTTCCGCCGGCGGGGGGACACTGAAGCTTTCTTT; cdr3_aa: CASSFRRRGDTEAFF
d_call: NA; j_call: TRBJ2-7; v_call: TRBV12-3/TRBV12-4; clone_size: few; cdr3_nt: TGTGCCAGCAGCCGGCGGGGAAACTACGAGCAGTACTTC; cdr3_aa: CASSRRGNYEQYF
d_call: NA; j_call: TRBJ2-3; v_call: TRBV11-1; clone_size: few; cdr3_nt: TGTGCCAGCAGCTCCGGGTGGGGGAGCACAGATACGCAGTATTTT; cdr3_aa: CASSSGWGSTDTQYF
d_call: NA; j_call: TRBJ2-7; v_call: TRBV6-5; clone_size: NA; cdr3_nt: TGTGCCAGCAGTTTTAATGGACGAACGGGCTACGAGCAGTACTTC; cdr3_aa: CASSFNGRTGYEQYF
d_call: NA; j_call: TRBJ2-3; v_call: TRBV7-2; clone_size: NA; cdr3_nt: TGTGCCAGCAGCCTACATGGGAGCGATGCTACGCAGTATTTT; cdr3_aa: CASSLHGSDATQYF
d_call: NA; j_call: TRBJ1-4; v_call: TRBV28; clone_size: NA; cdr3_nt: TGTGCCAGCAGTTTATCTGGCAGGATAAATGAAAAACTGTTTTTT; cdr3_aa: CASSLSGRINEKLFF
d_call: NA; j_call: TRBJ2-7; v_call: TRBV7-9; clone_size: NA; cdr3_nt: TGTGCCAGCGGGGGCTACGAGCAGTACTTC; cdr3_aa: CASGGYEQYF
d_call: TRBD2; j_call: TRBJ2-3; v_call: TRBV6-1; clone_size: once; cdr3_nt: TGTGCCAGCAGTGAGCGGGAGCGAAGCACAGATACGCAGTATTTT; cdr3_aa: CASSERERSTDTQYF
d_call: NA; j_call: TRBJ2-2; v_call: TRBV18; clone_size: NA; cdr3_nt: TGTGCCAGCTCATTCAACAGGGACACCGGGGAGCTGTTTTTT; cdr3_aa: CASSFNRDTGELFF
d_call: TRBD2; j_call: TRBJ2-3; v_call: TRBV20-1; clone_size: NA; cdr3_nt: TGCAGTGCTAGTCAGGTTGGCGGGGGATTCACAGATACGCAGTATTTT; cdr3_aa: CSASQVGGGFTDTQYF
d_call: NA; j_call: TRBJ2-3; v_call: TRBV3-1/TRBV3-2; clone_size: NA; cdr3_nt: TGTGCCAGCAGCCAAACCATACCGGATACGCAGTATTTT; cdr3_aa: CASSQTIPDTQYF
d_call: TRBD1; j_call: TRBJ2-7; v_call: TRBV4-1; clone_size: NA; cdr3_nt: TGCGCCAGCAGCCAAGATAGATCGGGACAGGGGAACTACGAGCAGTACTTC; cdr3_aa: CASSQDRSGQGNYEQYF
d_call: TRBD2; j_call: TRBJ2-3; v_call: TRBV5-1; clone_size: NA; cdr3_nt: TGCGCCAGCAGCTTGCAATTGCGGGAGGTCAAAGATACGCAGTATTTT; cdr3_aa: CASSLQLREVKDTQYF
d_call: NA; j_call: TRBJ2-1; v_call: TRBV19; clone_size: NA; cdr3_nt: TGTGCCAGTAGTATGCGCGAGGCCAAGCAGTTCTTC; cdr3_aa: CASSMREAKQFF
d_call: NA; j_call: TRBJ1-6; v_call: TRBV7-2; clone_size: NA; cdr3_nt: TGTGCCAGCAGCAGGCCGGGAGCGCAATCACCCCTCCACTTT; cdr3_aa: CASSRPGAQSPLHF
d_call: NA; j_call: TRBJ1-1; v_call: TRBV11-2; clone_size: NA; cdr3_nt: TGTGCCAGCAGCTTGCAGTACACTGAAGCTTTCTTT; cdr3_aa: CASSLQYTEAFF
d_call: TRBD2; j_call: TRBJ2-3; v_call: TRBV5-1; clone_size: NA; cdr3_nt: TGCGCCAGCAGTAAGGAGGGAGCTAGCGGGTACCCCACAGATACGCAGTATTTT; cdr3_aa: CASSKEGASGYPTDTQYF
d_call: NA; j_call: TRBJ1-5; v_call: TRBV5-1; clone_size: few; cdr3_nt: TGCGCCAGCGTCGGTCCGGATAGCAATCAGCCCCAGCATTTT; cdr3_aa: CASVGPDSNQPQHF
d_call: NA; j_call: TRBJ2-5; v_call: TRBV12-3/TRBV12-4; clone_size: NA; cdr3_nt: TGTGCCAGCAACCTGGTAGGGGGAGAGACCCAGTACTTC; cdr3_aa: CASNLVGGETQYF
d_call: TRBD2; j_call: TRBJ2-3; v_call: TRBV3-1/TRBV3-2; clone_size: NA; cdr3_nt: TGTGCCAGCAGCCAGAGCACCCTAGCGGACACTAGCACAGATACGCAGTATTTT; cdr3_aa: CASSQSTLADTSTDTQYF
d_call: TRBD1; j_call: TRBJ2-1; v_call: TRBV3-1/TRBV3-2; clone_size: NA; cdr3_nt: TGTGCCAGCAGCACTCCGGGACAGGACTACAATGAGCAGTTCTTC; cdr3_aa: CASSTPGQDYNEQFF
d_call: NA; j_call: TRBJ1-6; v_call: TRBV14; clone_size: once; cdr3_nt: TGTGCCAGCAGCCAAGAAAGGGTCACAGGTTTCTCACCCCTCCACTTT; cdr3_aa: CASSQERVTGFSPLHF
d_call: TRBD1; j_call: TRBJ1-6; v_call: TRBV18; clone_size: NA; cdr3_nt: TGTGCCAGCTCACGAACAGAGACAGGGGTAGGCTCACCCCTCCACTTT; cdr3_aa: CASSRTETGVGSPLHF
d_call: NA; j_call: TRBJ1-2; v_call: TRBV6-1; clone_size: NA; cdr3_nt: TGTGCCAGCAGTGAAGCGCAAGGGGGACGGGCTAACTATGGCTACACCTTC; cdr3_aa: CASSEAQGGRANYGYTF
d_call: NA; j_call: TRBJ2-3; v_call: TRBV28; clone_size: NA; cdr3_nt: TGTGCCAGCAGGTGGCAGGGGAGCACAGATACGCAGTATTTT; cdr3_aa: CASRWQGSTDTQYF
d_call: TRBD2; j_call: TRBJ2-7; v_call: TRBV3-1/TRBV3-2; clone_size: NA; cdr3_nt: TGTGCCAGCAGCCATCTAACTAGCGGGAGGTACGAGCAGTACTTC; cdr3_aa: CASSHLTSGRYEQYF